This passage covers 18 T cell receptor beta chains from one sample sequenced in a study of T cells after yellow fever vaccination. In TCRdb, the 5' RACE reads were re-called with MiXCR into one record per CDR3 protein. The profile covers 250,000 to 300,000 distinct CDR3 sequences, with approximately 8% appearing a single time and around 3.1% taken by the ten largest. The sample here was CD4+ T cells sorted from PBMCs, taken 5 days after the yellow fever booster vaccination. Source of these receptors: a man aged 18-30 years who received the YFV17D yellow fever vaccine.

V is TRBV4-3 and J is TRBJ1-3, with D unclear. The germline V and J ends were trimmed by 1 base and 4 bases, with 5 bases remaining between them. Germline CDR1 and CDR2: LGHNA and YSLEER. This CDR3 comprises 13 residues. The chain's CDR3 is CASSQATGNTIYF. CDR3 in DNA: TGCGCCAGCAGCCAAGCGACGGGAAACACCATATATTTT.

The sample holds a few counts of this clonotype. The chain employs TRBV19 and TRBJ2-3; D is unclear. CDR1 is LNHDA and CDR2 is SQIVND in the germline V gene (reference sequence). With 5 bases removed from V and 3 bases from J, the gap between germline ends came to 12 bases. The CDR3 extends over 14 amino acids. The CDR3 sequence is CASSLQVTTDTQYF. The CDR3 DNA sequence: TGTGCCAGTAGTCTCCAGGTAACGACAGATACGCAGTATTTT.

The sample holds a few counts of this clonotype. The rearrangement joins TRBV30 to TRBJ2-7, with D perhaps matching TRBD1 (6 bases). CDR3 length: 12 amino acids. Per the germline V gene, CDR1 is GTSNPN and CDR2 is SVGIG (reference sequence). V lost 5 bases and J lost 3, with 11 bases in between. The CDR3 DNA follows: TGTGCCTGGCGGGGCAGGGGCTACGAGCAGTACTTC. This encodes CAWRGRGYEQYF.

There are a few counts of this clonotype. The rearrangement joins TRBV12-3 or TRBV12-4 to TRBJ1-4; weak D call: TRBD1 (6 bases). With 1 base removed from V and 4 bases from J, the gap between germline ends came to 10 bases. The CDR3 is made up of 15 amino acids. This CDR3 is CASSLVQGLNEKLFF. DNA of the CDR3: TGTGCCAGCAGTTTAGTACAGGGCCTTAATGAAAAACTGTTTTTT.

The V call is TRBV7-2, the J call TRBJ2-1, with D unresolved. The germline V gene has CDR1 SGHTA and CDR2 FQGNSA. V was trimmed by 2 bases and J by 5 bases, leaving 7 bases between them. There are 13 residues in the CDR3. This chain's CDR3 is CASSLMLDNEQFF. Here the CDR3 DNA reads TGTGCCAGCAGCTTAATGCTGGACAATGAGCAGTTCTTC.

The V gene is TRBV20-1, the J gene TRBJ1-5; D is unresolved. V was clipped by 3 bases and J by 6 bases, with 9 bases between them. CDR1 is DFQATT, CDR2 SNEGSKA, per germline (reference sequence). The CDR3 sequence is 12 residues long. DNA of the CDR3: TGCAGTGCTAGCAATAGTGGTCAGCCCCAGCATTTT. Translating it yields CSASNSGQPQHF.

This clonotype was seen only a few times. The CDR3 region is CASSLLGGSTEAFF. Here the CDR3 DNA reads TGTGCCAGCAGCTTATTAGGAGGGTCCACTGAAGCTTTCTTT. The chain combines TRBV7-2 with TRBJ1-1; D gene uncertain. The CDR3 sequence is 14 residues long. The V end lost 2 bases, the J end lost 4 bases, and 11 bases lay between the germline ends. Germline CDR1 SGHTA, CDR2 FQGNSA. The complete variable domain, with remaining parts taken from reference TRBV7-2 and TRBJ1-1, reads GAGVSQSPSNKVTEKGKDVELRCDPISGHTALYWYRQSLGQGLEFLIYFQGNSAPDKSGLPSDRFSAERTGGSVSTLTIQRTQQEDSAVYLCASSLLGGSTEAFFGQGTRLTVV.

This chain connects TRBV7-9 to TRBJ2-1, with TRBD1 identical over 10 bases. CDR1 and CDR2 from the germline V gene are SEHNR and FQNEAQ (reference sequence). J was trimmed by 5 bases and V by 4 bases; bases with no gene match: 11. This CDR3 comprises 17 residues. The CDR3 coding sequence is TGTGCCAGCAGCTCAGGGAGGGGACAGGGGACCCACAATGAGCAGTTCTTC. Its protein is CASSSGRGQGTHNEQFF.

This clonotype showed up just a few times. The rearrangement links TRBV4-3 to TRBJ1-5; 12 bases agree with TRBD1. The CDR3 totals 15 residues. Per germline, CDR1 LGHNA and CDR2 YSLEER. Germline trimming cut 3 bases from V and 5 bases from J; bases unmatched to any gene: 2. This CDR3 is CASSQGTGGYQPQHF. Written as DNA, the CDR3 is TGCGCCAGCAGCCAGGGGACAGGGGGCTATCAGCCCCAGCATTTT.

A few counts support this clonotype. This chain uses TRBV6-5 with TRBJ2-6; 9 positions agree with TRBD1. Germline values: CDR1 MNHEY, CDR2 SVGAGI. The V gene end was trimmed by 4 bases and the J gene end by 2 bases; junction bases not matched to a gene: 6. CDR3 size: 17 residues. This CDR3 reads CASSFATGGAGANVLTF. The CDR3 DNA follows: TGTGCCAGCAGTTTCGCGACAGGGGGAGCTGGGGCCAACGTCCTGACTTTC.

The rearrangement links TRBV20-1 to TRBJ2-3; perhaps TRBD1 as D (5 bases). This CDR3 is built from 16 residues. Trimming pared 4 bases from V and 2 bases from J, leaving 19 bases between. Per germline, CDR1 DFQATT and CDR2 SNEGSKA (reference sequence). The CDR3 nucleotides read TGCAGTGCTACTCCGAGGACACTCCGAGACACAGATACGCAGTATTTT. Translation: CSATPRTLRDTDTQYF.

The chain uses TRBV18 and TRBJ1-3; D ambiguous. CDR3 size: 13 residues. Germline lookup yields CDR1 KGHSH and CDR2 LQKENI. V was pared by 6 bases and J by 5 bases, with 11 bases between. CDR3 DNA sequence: TGTGCCAGCTCCCCTGCGACCAGAAACACCATATATTTT. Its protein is CASSPATRNTIYF.

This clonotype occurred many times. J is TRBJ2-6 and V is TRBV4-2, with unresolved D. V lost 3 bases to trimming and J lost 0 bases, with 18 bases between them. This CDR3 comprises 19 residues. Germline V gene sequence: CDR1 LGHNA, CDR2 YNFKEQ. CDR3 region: CASSQARPGRASGANVLTF. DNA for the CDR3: TGTGCCAGCAGCCAGGCTAGACCTGGTCGGGCCTCTGGGGCCAACGTCCTGACTTTC.

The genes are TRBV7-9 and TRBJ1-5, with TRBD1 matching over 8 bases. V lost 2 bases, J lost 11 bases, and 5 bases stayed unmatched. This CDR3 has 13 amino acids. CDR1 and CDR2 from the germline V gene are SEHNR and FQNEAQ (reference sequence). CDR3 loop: CASSLRQGLTQHF. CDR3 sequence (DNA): TGTGCCAGCAGCTTAAGACAGGGGCTGACCCAGCATTTT.

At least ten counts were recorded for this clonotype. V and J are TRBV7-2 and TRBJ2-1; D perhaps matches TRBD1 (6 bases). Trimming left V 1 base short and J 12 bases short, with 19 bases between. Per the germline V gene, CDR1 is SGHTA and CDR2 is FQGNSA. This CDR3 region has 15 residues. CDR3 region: CASSLGARGPLGQFF. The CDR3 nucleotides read TGTGCCAGCAGCTTAGGAGCCAGGGGCCCTTTAGGGCAGTTCTTC.

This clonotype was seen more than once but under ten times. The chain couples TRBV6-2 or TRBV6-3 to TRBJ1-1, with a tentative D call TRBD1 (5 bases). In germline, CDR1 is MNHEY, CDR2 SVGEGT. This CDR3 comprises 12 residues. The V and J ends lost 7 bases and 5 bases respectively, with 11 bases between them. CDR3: CASTQGVTEAFF. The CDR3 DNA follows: TGTGCCAGCACTCAAGGGGTAACTGAAGCTTTCTTT.

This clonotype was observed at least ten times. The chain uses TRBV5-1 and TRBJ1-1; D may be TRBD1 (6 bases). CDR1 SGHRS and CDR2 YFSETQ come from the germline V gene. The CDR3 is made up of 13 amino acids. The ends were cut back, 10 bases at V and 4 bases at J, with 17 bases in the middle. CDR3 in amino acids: CASRGGRSTEAFF. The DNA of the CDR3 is TGCGCCTCCCGGGGGGGCCGGAGCACTGAAGCTTTCTTT.

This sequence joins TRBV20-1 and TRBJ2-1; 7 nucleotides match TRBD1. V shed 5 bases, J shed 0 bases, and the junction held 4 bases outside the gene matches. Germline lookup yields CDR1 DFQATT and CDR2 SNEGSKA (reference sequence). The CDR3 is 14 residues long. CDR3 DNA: TGCAGTGCTTCGACAGGGCCCTCCTACAATGAGCAGTTCTTC. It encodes CSASTGPSYNEQFF.